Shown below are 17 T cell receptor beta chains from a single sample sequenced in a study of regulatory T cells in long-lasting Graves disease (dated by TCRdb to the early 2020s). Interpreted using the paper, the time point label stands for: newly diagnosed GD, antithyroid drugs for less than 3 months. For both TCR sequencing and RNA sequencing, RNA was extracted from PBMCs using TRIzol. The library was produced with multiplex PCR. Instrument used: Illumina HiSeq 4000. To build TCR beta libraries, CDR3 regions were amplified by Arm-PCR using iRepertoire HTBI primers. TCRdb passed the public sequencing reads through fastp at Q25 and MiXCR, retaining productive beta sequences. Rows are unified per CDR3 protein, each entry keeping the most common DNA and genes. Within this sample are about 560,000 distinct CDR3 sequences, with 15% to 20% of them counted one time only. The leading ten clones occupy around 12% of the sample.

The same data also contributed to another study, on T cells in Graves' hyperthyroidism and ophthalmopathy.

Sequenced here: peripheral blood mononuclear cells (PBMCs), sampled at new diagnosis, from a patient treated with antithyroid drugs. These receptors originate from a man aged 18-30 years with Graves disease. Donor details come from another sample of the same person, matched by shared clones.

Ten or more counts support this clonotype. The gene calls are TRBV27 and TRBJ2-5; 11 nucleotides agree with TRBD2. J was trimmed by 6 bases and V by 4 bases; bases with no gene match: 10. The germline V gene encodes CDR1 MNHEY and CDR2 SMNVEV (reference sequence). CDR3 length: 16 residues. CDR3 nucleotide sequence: TGTGCCAGCAGTTCCCCGACTAGCGGGACCACTCAGACCCAGTACTTC. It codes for CASSSPTSGTTQTQYF.

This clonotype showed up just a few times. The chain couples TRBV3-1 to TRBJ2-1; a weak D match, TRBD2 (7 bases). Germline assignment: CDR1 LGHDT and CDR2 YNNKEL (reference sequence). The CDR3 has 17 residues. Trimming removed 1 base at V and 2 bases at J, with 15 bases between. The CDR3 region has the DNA TGTGCCAGCAGCCAAGCCGGGGGGCCGTTCCCCTACAATGAGCAGTTCTTC. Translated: CASSQAGGPFPYNEQFF.

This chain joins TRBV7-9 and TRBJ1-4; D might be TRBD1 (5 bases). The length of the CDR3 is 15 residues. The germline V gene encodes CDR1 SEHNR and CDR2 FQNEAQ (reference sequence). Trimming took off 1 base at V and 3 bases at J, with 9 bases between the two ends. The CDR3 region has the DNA TGTGCCAGCAGCTTAGACAGGAGCTCTAATGAAAAACTGTTTTTT. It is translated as CASSLDRSSNEKLFF.

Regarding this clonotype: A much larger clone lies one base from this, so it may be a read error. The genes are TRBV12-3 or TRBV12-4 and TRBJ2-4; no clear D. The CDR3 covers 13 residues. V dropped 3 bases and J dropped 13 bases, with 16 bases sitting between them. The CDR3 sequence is CASSFPPPHEQYF. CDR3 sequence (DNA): TGTGCCAGCAGTTTTCCTCCTCCCCATGAGCAGTACTTC.

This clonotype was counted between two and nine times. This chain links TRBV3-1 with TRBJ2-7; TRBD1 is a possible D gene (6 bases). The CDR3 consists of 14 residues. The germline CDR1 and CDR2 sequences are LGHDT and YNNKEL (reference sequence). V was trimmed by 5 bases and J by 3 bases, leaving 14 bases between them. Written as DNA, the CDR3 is TGTGCCAGCAGCGAACGGGGACATTACTACGAGCAGTACTTC. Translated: CASSERGHYYEQYF.

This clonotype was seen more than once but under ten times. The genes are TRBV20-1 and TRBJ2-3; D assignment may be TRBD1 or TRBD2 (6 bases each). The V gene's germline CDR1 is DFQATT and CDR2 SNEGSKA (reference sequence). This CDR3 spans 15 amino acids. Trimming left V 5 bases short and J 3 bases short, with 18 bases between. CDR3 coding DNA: TGCAGTGCTGGGGGCTCTAGCGTTATAACAGATACGCAGTATTTT. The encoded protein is CSAGGSSVITDTQYF.

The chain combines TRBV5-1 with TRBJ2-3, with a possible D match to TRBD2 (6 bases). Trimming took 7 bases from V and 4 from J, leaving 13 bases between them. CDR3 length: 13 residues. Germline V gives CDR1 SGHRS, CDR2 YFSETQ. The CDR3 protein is CASAGLPSDTQYF. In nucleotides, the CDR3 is TGCGCCAGCGCGGGACTCCCATCAGATACGCAGTATTTT.

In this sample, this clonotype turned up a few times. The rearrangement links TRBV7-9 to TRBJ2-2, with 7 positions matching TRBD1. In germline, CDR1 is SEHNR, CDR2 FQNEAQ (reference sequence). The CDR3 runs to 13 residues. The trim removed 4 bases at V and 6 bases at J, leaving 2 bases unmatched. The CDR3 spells CASSYTGAGELFF. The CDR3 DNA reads TGTGCCAGCAGCTATACAGGGGCCGGGGAGCTGTTTTTT. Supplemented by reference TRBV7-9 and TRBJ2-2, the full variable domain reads DTGVSQNPRHKITKRGQNVTFRCDPISEHNRLYWYRQTLGQGPEFLTYFQNEAQLEKSRLLSDRFSAERPKGSFSTLEIQRTEQGDSAMYLCASSYTGAGELFFGEGSRLTVL.

The CDR3 here is CSAFRPSGSHEQFF. DNA of the CDR3: TGCAGCGCATTCCGCCCTAGCGGGAGCCATGAGCAGTTCTTC. This rearrangement joins TRBV29-1 to TRBJ2-1; 10 nucleotides agree with TRBD2. The CDR3 extends over 14 amino acids. V lost 7 bases, J lost 8 bases, and 11 bases stayed unmatched. CDR1 and CDR2 from the germline V gene are SQVTM and ANQGSEA.

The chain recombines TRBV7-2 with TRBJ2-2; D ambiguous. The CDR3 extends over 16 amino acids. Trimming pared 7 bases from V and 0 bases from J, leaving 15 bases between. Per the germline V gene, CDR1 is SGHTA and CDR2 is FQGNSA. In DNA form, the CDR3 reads TGTGCCAGCACCCTAGGTGTGGCGGCGAACACCGGGGAGCTGTTTTTT. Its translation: CASTLGVAANTGELFF.

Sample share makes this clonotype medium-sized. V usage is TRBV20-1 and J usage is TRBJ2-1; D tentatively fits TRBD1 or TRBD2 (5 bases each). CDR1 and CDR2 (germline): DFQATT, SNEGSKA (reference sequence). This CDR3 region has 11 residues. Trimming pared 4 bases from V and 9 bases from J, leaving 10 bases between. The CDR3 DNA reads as TGCAGTGCTAACTGGGGGACTGAGCAGTTCTTC. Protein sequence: CSANWGTEQFF.

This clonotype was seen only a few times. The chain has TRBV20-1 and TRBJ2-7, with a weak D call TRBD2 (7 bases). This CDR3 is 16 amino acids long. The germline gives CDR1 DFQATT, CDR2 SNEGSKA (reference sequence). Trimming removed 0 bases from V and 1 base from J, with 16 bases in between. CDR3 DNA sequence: TGCAGTGCTAGAGAGGGTGGGGGAGGGGGTTCCTACGAGCAGTACTTC. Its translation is CSAREGGGGGSYEQYF.

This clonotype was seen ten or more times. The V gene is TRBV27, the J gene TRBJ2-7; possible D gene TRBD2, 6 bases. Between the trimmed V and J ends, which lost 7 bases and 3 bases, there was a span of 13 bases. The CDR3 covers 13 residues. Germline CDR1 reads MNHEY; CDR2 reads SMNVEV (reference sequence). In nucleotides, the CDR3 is TGTGCCAGCACTATACGGGAGTTCTACGAGCAGTACTTC. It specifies CASTIREFYEQYF.

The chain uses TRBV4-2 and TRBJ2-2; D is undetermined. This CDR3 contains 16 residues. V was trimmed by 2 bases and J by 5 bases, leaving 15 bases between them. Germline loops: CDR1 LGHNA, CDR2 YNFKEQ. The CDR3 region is CASSQTPTLTTGELFF. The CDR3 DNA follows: TGTGCCAGCAGCCAAACCCCAACCCTAACTACCGGGGAGCTGTTTTTT.

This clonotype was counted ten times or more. The CDR3 region is CAWSVIGNTEAFF. The CDR3 nucleotides are TGTGCCTGGAGTGTAATAGGGAACACTGAAGCTTTCTTT. This chain connects TRBV30 to TRBJ1-1; D gene uncertain. V lost 0 bases, J lost 1 base, and 6 bases lay in between. Germline lookup yields CDR1 GTSNPN and CDR2 SVGIG (reference sequence). The CDR3 spans 13 residues.

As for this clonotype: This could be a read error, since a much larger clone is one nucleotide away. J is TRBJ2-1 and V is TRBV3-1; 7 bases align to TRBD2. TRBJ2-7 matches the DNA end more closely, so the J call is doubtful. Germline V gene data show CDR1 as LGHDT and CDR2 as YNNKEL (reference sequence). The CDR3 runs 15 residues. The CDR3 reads CASSHGREGYNEQYF. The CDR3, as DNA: TGTGCCAGCAGCCATGGGAGGGAGGGTTACAATGAGCAGTACTTC.

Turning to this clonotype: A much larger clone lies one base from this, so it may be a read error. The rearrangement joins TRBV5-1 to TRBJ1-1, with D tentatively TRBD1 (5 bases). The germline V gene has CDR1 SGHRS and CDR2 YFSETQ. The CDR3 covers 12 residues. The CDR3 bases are TGCACCAGCAGCATCCAGGGTTCTGAAGCTTTCTTT. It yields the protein CTSSIQGSEAFF.